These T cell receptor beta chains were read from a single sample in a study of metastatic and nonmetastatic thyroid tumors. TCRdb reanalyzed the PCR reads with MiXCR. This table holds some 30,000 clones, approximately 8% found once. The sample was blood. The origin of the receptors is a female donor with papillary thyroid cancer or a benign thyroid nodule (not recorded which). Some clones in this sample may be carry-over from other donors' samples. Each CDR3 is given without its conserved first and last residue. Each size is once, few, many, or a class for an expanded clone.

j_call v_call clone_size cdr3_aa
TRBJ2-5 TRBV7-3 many ASSLTASVGTQY
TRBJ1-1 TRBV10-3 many AISEDHDTEAF
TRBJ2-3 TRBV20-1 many SASGTLRSTDTQY
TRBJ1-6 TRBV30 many AWAQGYNSPLH
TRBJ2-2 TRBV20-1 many SARVQGLTSTGELF
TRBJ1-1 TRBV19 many ASSIGGWDTEAF
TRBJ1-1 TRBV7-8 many ASSLTEVTNTEAF
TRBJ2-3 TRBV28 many ASSQTGSTDTQY
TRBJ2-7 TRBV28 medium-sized ASIWRGSDEQY
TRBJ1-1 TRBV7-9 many ASSLAQTEAF
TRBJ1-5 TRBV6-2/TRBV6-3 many ASRDTGESNQPQH
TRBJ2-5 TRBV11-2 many ASSLDPSGGYGTQY
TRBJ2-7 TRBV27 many ASSSWTGDYEQY
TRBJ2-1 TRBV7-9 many ASNRWLAAGDEQF
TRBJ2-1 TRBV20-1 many SATDRAAYNEQF
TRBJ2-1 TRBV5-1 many ASSSAPSRNNEQF
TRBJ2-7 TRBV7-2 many ASSLGGGATYEQY
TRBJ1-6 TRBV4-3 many ASSPGKVNYNSPLH
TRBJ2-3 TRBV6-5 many ASSYPRARGVTQY
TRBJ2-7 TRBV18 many ASSPADYEQY
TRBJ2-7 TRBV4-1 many ASSQGLAGAYEQY
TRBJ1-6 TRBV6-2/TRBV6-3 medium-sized ASSPKSTAISSPLH
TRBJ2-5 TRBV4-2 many ASSQLAGGRETQY
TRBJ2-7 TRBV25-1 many ASSADRFFSYEQY